The clone carrying this T cell receptor beta chain was counted a few times. Its target is not known. These data are taken from a study of response to subunit inactivated influenza vaccine. Study conclusions and caveats: New T cells are recruited in small numbers by each seasonal influenza vaccination, according to the authors' suggestion.

V was cut by 3 bases and J by 7 bases, with 4 bases left in between. CDR1 LGHDT and CDR2 YNNKEL come from the germline V gene (reference sequence). The CDR3 is 11 amino acids. TCRdb fed the RT-PCR reads into MiXCR, producing one record per CDR3 protein. The table has about 650,000 distinct CDR3 sequences, about 15% seen once. Material: PBMCs from blood, obtained less than 13 days after vaccination. The rearrangement uses TRBV3-1 and TRBJ2-1; no firm D call. This sequence originates from a middle-aged man who received an inactivated influenza vaccine. The DNA for the CDR3 is TGTGCCAGCAGCCAGATGAATGAGCAGTTCTTC. Protein product: CASSQMNEQFF.